These T cell receptor beta chains were read from a single sample in a study of shared clonotypes between healthy human individuals. This table comes from immunoSEQ multiplex PCR, and its TCRdb copy is limited to in-frame clones, with some not included. The table shows about 1.5 million clones, with approximately 98% occurring only once. Sequencing was carried out using naive CD4+ T cells sorted from blood. Receptor source: a man aged 30 to 45 in good health. Each CDR3 is given with its conserved first and last residue. Fields, in order: D gene, V gene, clone size, J gene, CDR3 DNA, CDR3 protein. The D gene is left open where the match is weak. The size field is filled for only some rows; it gives once, few, many or a size class.

d_call: NA; v_call: TRBV11-2; clone_size: NA; j_call: TRBJ2-2; cdr3_nt: TGTGCCAGCAGCCCCGAACTCAGGGCAACGACTTGGAACACCGGGGAGCTGTTTTTT; cdr3_aa: CASSPELRATTWNTGELFF
d_call: NA; v_call: TRBV11-2; clone_size: NA; j_call: TRBJ1-2; cdr3_nt: TGTGCCAGCAGCTACCCGGGGACCTATGGCTACACCTTC; cdr3_aa: CASSYPGTYGYTF
d_call: NA; v_call: TRBV5-1; clone_size: NA; j_call: TRBJ1-4; cdr3_nt: TGCGCCAGCAGAACGGGGGTCCTCGAAAATGAAAAACTGTTTTTT; cdr3_aa: CASRTGVLENEKLFF
d_call: NA; v_call: TRBV5-1; clone_size: NA; j_call: TRBJ2-3; cdr3_nt: TGCGCCAGCAGCTTGGGGGCCTTCTTAGATACGCAGTATTTT; cdr3_aa: CASSLGAFLDTQYF
d_call: TRBD2; v_call: TRBV11-2; clone_size: NA; j_call: TRBJ2-1; cdr3_nt: TGTGCCAGCAGCTCCTTAGCGGGACGCTACAATGAGCAGTTCTTC; cdr3_aa: CASSSLAGRYNEQFF
d_call: NA; v_call: TRBV18; clone_size: NA; j_call: TRBJ1-3; cdr3_nt: TGTGCCAGCTCAACGGACGCCGTCTCTGGAAACACCATATATTTT; cdr3_aa: CASSTDAVSGNTIYF
d_call: NA; v_call: TRBV5-6; clone_size: NA; j_call: TRBJ2-1; cdr3_nt: TGTGCCAGCAGCTCCGAGTTGCAGATTGGGATAGGGGAGAGGGGGCAGTTCTTC; cdr3_aa: CASSSELQIGIGERGQFF
d_call: NA; v_call: TRBV14; clone_size: NA; j_call: TRBJ2-2; cdr3_nt: TGTGCCAGCAGCCCCTATCTTCCGATAGGGACCGGGGAGCTGTTTTTT; cdr3_aa: CASSPYLPIGTGELFF
d_call: NA; v_call: TRBV9; clone_size: NA; j_call: TRBJ1-4; cdr3_nt: TGTGCCAGCAGCGTAGACCTCAGTGCAACTAATGAAAAACTGTTTTTT; cdr3_aa: CASSVDLSATNEKLFF
d_call: NA; v_call: TRBV6-5; clone_size: NA; j_call: TRBJ1-2; cdr3_nt: TGTGCCAGCAGTTCCGAAGATGGTGGCTACACCTTC; cdr3_aa: CASSSEDGGYTF
d_call: TRBD1; v_call: TRBV7-7; clone_size: NA; j_call: TRBJ2-5; cdr3_nt: TGTGCCAGCAGCCCGACAGGGGTTGAGACCCAGTACTTC; cdr3_aa: CASSPTGVETQYF
d_call: NA; v_call: TRBV6-4; clone_size: once; j_call: TRBJ1-1; cdr3_nt: TGTGCCAGCAGTGAAAGTGGGCATACTGAAGCTTTCTTT; cdr3_aa: CASSESGHTEAFF
d_call: TRBD2; v_call: TRBV27; clone_size: NA; j_call: TRBJ2-7; cdr3_nt: TGTGCCAGCAGTTTTTTAGCGGGAGATATATACGAGCAGTACTTC; cdr3_aa: CASSFLAGDIYEQYF
d_call: NA; v_call: TRBV2; clone_size: NA; j_call: TRBJ2-3; cdr3_nt: TGTGCCAGCAGGGAGGCTGGGGGTGGCACAGATACGCAGTATTTT; cdr3_aa: CASREAGGGTDTQYF
d_call: NA; v_call: TRBV29-1; clone_size: NA; j_call: TRBJ2-7; cdr3_nt: TGCAGCGTTGTTGGGGCTCCCTCCTACGAGCAGTACTTC; cdr3_aa: CSVVGAPSYEQYF